The 17 T cell receptor beta chains below come from one sample, sequenced in a study of quantifying T cell responses using KT2 cells. Study details: Reverse transcription used primers in the TCR alpha and beta constant regions.

A single-stranded UMI oligo with SP2 sequence was ligated to cDNA 3' ends. First-round PCR used three to five cycles and beta primers RC1.1 and RC1.2 covering TRBC1 and TRBC2. TCRdb redid the calling of the UMI-ligation and nested PCR reads with MiXCR, one entry per CDR3 protein. This table has 52,000 or so distinct CDR3 sequences, around an eighth appearing once. The sample taken for sequencing was PBMCs spiked with cells of the T cell clone KT2. Receptor source: a human donor.

This clonotype came up many times. The V call is TRBV28, the J call TRBJ2-7; 7 nucleotides agree with TRBD2. CDR1 is MDHEN and CDR2 is SYDVKM in the germline V gene. With 4 bases clipped from V and 4 bases from J, the junction kept 7 bases outside the gene matches. The CDR3 has 14 residues. The CDR3 coding sequence is TGTGCCAGCAGTTCCCGCGGGAGTAGTTACGAGCAGTACTTC. Translated, it gives CASSSRGSSYEQYF.

The chain has TRBV6-1 and TRBJ1-5; D might be TRBD1 (5 bases). Germline CDR1 is MNHNS and CDR2 is SASEGT. The CDR3 consists of 16 residues. Trimming stripped 6 bases from V and 0 bases from J, with 15 bases between. Here the CDR3 DNA reads TGTGCCAGCAGATTACTGACAGCTTATAGCAATCAGCCCCAGCATTTT. Protein sequence: CASRLLTAYSNQPQHF.

This clonotype was found many times. The CDR3 reads CASSLGAGSVQPQHF. CDR3 sequence (DNA): TGTGCCAGCAGTTTAGGGGCAGGGTCGGTTCAGCCCCAGCATTTT. V and J are TRBV28 and TRBJ1-5, with TRBD1 as a possible D gene (5 bases). V was shortened by 2 bases and J by 6 bases, with 14 bases between the two germline ends. The germline CDR1 and CDR2 sequences are MDHEN and SYDVKM. This CDR3 has 15 amino acids.

This clonotype was detected many times. The gene calls are TRBV20-1 and TRBJ1-5, with D maybe TRBD1 (6 bases). This CDR3 spans 13 amino acids. Germline CDR1 is DFQATT and CDR2 is SNEGSKA (reference sequence). The V end was cut by 5 bases, the J end by 9 bases, with 17 bases between. CDR3 in DNA: TGCAGTGCTCGAGGGGGAGCGGATTGGCCCCAGCATTTT. Encoded protein: CSARGGADWPQHF.

This clonotype was counted only a few times. This chain uses TRBV12-3 or TRBV12-4 with TRBJ2-1, with 9 bases that match TRBD1. The CDR3 consists of 14 residues. J lost 12 bases, V lost 5 bases, and 11 bases had no gene match. CDR3 loop: CASSLQGARVSQFF. CDR3 coding DNA: TGTGCCAGCAGTCTACAGGGGGCGCGGGTGTCGCAGTTCTTC.

This clonotype showed up just a few times. The chain joins TRBV29-1 to TRBJ2-1; 7 bases align to TRBD1. V trimming: 7 bases; J trimming: 0 bases; junction bases outside the gene matches: 6. Germline assignment: CDR1 SQVTM and CDR2 ANQGSEA. CDR3 size: 14 residues. CDR3 residues: CSAGQWSSYNEQFF. The DNA of the CDR3 is TGCAGCGCGGGACAGTGGAGCTCCTACAATGAGCAGTTCTTC.

A few counts support this clonotype. The chain couples TRBV6-2 or TRBV6-3 to TRBJ2-2; 9 nucleotides agree with TRBD1. The CDR3 totals 15 residues. Germline CDR1 and CDR2: MNHEY and SVGEGT. J was trimmed by 6 bases and V by 6 bases; bases with no gene match: 8. Here the CDR3 DNA reads TGTGCCAGCAGCTGGACAGGGGATGGTGCCGGGGAGCTGTTTTTT. This encodes CASSWTGDGAGELFF.

A few counts support this clonotype. The chain links TRBV7-9 to TRBJ2-3; D remains ambiguous. Germline V gene data show CDR1 as SEHNR and CDR2 as FQNEAQ (reference sequence). Trimming pared 3 bases from V and 5 bases from J, leaving 9 bases between. This CDR3 region has 13 residues. CDR3 bases: TGTGCCAGCAGCTTTACGTGGGGAGATACGCAGTATTTT. Residues: CASSFTWGDTQYF.

The chain is built from TRBV9 and TRBJ2-6; possibly TRBD1 or TRBD2 for D (5 bases each). The CDR3 length is 16 residues. V shed 1 base and J shed 2 bases, with 10 bases lying between them. Germline V CDR1 and CDR2: SGDLS, YYNGEE. The CDR3 sequence: CASSVQLGAGANVLTF. The CDR3 DNA reads as TGTGCCAGCAGCGTACAGTTGGGGGCTGGGGCCAACGTCCTGACTTTC.

The J gene is TRBJ1-2, the V gene TRBV9; 9 bases map to TRBD1. Trimming removed 3 bases from V and 3 bases from J; junction bases left unmatched: 12. Germline CDR1 reads SGDLS; CDR2 reads YYNGEE. The CDR3 spans 17 residues. The CDR3 DNA sequence: TGTGCCAGCAGCGACCCGGGACAGGGTCCTTCGGACTATGGCTACACCTTC. Amino acids: CASSDPGQGPSDYGYTF.

In its sample, this clonotype was seen many times. This chain connects TRBV15 to TRBJ2-7; D gene ambiguous. Trimming cost V 0 bases and J 2 bases, with 14 bases left between them. The germline gives CDR1 LNHNV, CDR2 YYDKDF (reference sequence). The CDR3 sequence is 16 residues long. The CDR3, as DNA: TGTGCCACCAGCAGAGATCTTAGAGTCAGTCCCTACGAGCAGTACTTC. Translated: CATSRDLRVSPYEQYF.

This clonotype came up many times. The V gene is TRBV20-1, the J gene TRBJ2-3; 7 bases align to TRBD2. The CDR3 runs to 11 residues. V dropped 8 bases and J dropped 6; count of bases not matched to a gene: 5. Looked up from germline, CDR1 is DFQATT and CDR2 is SNEGSKA (reference sequence). The CDR3 bases are TGCAGTTTCACTAGCGCCGATACGCAGTATTTT. This codes for CSFTSADTQYF.

This clonotype occurred many times. The chain couples TRBV20-1 to TRBJ2-3; D unresolved. Germline assignment: CDR1 DFQATT and CDR2 SNEGSKA (reference sequence). The CDR3 sequence is 14 residues long. Trimming left V 3 bases short and J 0 bases short, with 10 bases between. CDR3 DNA sequence: TGCAGTGCTAGCTTGGGATCGAGCACAGATACGCAGTATTTT. Its translation is CSASLGSSTDTQYF.

This clonotype appeared many times. The rearrangement uses TRBV7-2 and TRBJ2-3; D is uncertain. With 5 bases removed from V and 8 bases from J, the gap between germline ends came to 14 bases. This CDR3 is built from 13 residues. CDR1 is SGHTA and CDR2 is FQGNSA in the germline V gene. The CDR3 loop reads CASSTHALGTQYF. The CDR3 DNA reads as TGTGCCAGCAGCACCCACGCTCTTGGTACGCAGTATTTT.

This chain connects TRBV6-1 to TRBJ1-5, with TRBD1 matching 7 bases. This CDR3 region has 15 residues. Germline assignment: CDR1 MNHNS and CDR2 SASEGT. After removal of 7 bases from V and 4 bases from J, the junction contained 10 bases not matched to a gene. The CDR3 protein is CASNFLTGTNQPQHF. CDR3 nucleotides: TGTGCCAGCAACTTTTTGACAGGGACAAATCAGCCCCAGCATTTT.

The chain employs TRBV13 and TRBJ2-7; tentatively, D is TRBD1 or TRBD2 (6 bases each). Trimming took 0 bases from V and 2 from J, leaving 14 bases between them. CDR1 is PRHDT and CDR2 is FYEKMQ in the germline V gene (reference sequence). The length of the CDR3 is 16 residues. The CDR3 DNA sequence: TGTGCCAGCAGCTTAGGCCTGGGGGGCAACGCCTACGAGCAGTACTTC. This sequence encodes CASSLGLGGNAYEQYF.

A few counts support this clonotype. This chain joins TRBV5-1 and TRBJ2-1; 7 positions agree with TRBD2. CDR3 size: 13 residues. The germline gives CDR1 SGHRS, CDR2 YFSETQ. Trimming took 7 bases from V and 3 from J; bases not matched to a gene: 4. DNA of the CDR3: TGCGCCAGCGGACTAGAGAACTACAATGAGCAGTTCTTC. Translated: CASGLENYNEQFF.